Below, 19 T cell receptor beta chains from the same sample are listed, as sequenced in a study of T cell responses to AZD1222 COVID-19 vaccine. Clones were sequenced by immunoSEQ multiplex PCR, and TCRdb holds only the in-frame ones, with some missing. Altogether tens of thousands of clones are present, 80% to 95% being singletons, with the ten largest covering around 30%. Specimen: peripheral blood, collected 28 days after the second AZD1222 dose. Source of these receptors: an adult who received the AZD1222 COVID-19 vaccine.

The chain uses TRBV5-1 and TRBJ1-1; D might be TRBD1 (6 bases). This CDR3 is 14 amino acids long. V lost 5 bases and J lost 0, with 11 bases in between. Germline CDR1 SGHRS, CDR2 YFSETQ. CDR3 protein: CASSEGHLNTEAFF. Here the CDR3 DNA reads TGCGCCAGCAGTGAGGGACACCTGAACACTGAAGCTTTCTTT.

CDR3 DNA: TGTGCCAGCAGCTGGGACAGTCTCAATCAGCCCCAGCATTTT. Translation gives CASSWDSLNQPQHF. The rearrangement uses TRBV7-8 and TRBJ1-5, with TRBD1 identical over 7 bases. V was pared by 4 bases and J by 3 bases, with 3 bases of the junction left unmatched. There are 14 residues in the CDR3. Germline V gene sequence: CDR1 SGHVS, CDR2 FQNEAQ.

The chain links TRBV6-1 to TRBJ2-1; D ambiguous. Germline values: CDR1 MNHNS, CDR2 SASEGT. V was cut by 3 bases and J by 3 bases, with 9 bases left in between. This CDR3 is 14 amino acids long. CDR3 in DNA: TGTGCCAGCAGTGAGTTTGCCGGCTACAATGAGCAGTTCTTC. Amino acids: CASSEFAGYNEQFF.

The J gene is TRBJ1-6, the V gene TRBV18, with 7 bases identical to TRBD1. CDR1 is KGHSH, CDR2 LQKENI, per germline. The CDR3 is 17 residues long. With 4 bases clipped from V and 8 bases from J, the junction kept 14 bases outside the gene matches. The CDR3 DNA sequence: TGTGCCAGCTCACTTCTACTCACAGGGGTCGGGGATTCACCCCTCCACTTT. Its protein product is CASSLLLTGVGDSPLHF.

J is TRBJ2-7 and V is TRBV5-4; 8 nucleotides match TRBD1. CDR3 length: 14 residues. Germline V gene lookup returns CDR1 SGHNT and CDR2 YYREEE (reference sequence). J was trimmed by 1 base and V by 5 bases; bases with no gene match: 5. CDR3 sequence (DNA): TGTGCCAGCAGTGGACAGGGTGGTTCCTACGAGCAGTACTTC. This codes for CASSGQGGSYEQYF.

In its sample, this clone was seen a few times. The chain joins TRBV29-1 to TRBJ2-1, with D perhaps TRBD1 (5 bases). Germline CDR1 SQVTM, CDR2 ANQGSEA. Trimming left V 4 bases short and J 0 bases short, with 10 bases between. The CDR3 is made up of 14 amino acids. Here the CDR3 DNA reads TGCAGCGTTGGACAGTCCCCCTCCTACAATGAGCAGTTCTTC. Protein product: CSVGQSPSYNEQFF.

V is TRBV5-5 and J is TRBJ1-1; D uncertain. V was trimmed by 2 bases and J by 6 bases, leaving 23 bases between them. Germline V gives CDR1 SGHKS, CDR2 YYEKEE (reference sequence). The CDR3 runs 17 residues. The DNA of the CDR3 is TGTGCCAGCAGCTTCCAACCTGGCCTCGCCGGGAAGGCTGAAGCTTTCTTT. Amino acid sequence: CASSFQPGLAGKAEAFF.

V gene TRBV7-2 combines with J gene TRBJ2-7; 9 bases are shared with TRBD2. Germline values: CDR1 SGHTA, CDR2 FQGNSA. This CDR3 has 14 residues. After removal of 6 bases from V and 6 bases from J, the junction contained 9 bases not matched to a gene. For the CDR3, the DNA is TGTGCCAGCAGAAGGAGCGGGAGGTTTGGCGAGCAGTACTTC. This codes for CASRRSGRFGEQYF.

The V and J genes are TRBV29-1 and TRBJ2-1; 9 bases agree with TRBD2. This CDR3 comprises 13 residues. The V and J ends lost 5 bases and 4 bases, in that order; junction bases with no gene match: 3. Germline V gene lookup returns CDR1 SQVTM and CDR2 ANQGSEA. The CDR3 sequence: CSVTSGSYNEQFF. The CDR3 DNA follows: TGCAGCGTTACTAGCGGGTCTTACAATGAGCAGTTCTTC.

The chain joins TRBV7-9 to TRBJ2-6, with D hard to call. Between the trimmed V and J ends, which lost 5 bases and 5 bases, there was a span of 16 bases. Germline-derived CDR1 and CDR2 are SEHNR and FQNEAQ (reference sequence). CDR3 length equals 16 residues. As DNA, the CDR3 is TGTGCCAGCAGCCCCCCAGGTGGGTTCTGGGCCAACGTCCTGACTTTC. It encodes CASSPPGGFWANVLTF.

This chain joins TRBV28 and TRBJ2-5; D remains unclear. Between the trimmed V and J ends, which lost 10 bases and 1 base, there was a span of 16 bases. Germline-derived CDR1 and CDR2 are MDHEN and SYDVKM. This CDR3 has 14 amino acids. CDR3 DNA sequence: TGTGCCACCGCTCGTGGGCAGGTCCAAGAGACCCAGTACTTC. It encodes CATARGQVQETQYF.

The chain employs TRBV9 and TRBJ1-2, with 8 bases aligning to TRBD1. The V and J ends lost 4 bases and 4 bases, in that order; junction bases with no gene match: 6. The CDR3 contains 14 residues. CDR1 and CDR2 from the germline V gene are SGDLS and YYNGEE. CDR3 in amino acids: CASSPQGQVYGYTF. The DNA of the CDR3 is TGTGCCAGCAGCCCCCAGGGACAGGTCTATGGCTACACCTTC.

This clone was seen only a few times. V gene TRBV7-8 combines with J gene TRBJ1-1, with a possible D match to TRBD1 (6 bases). Trimming took 5 bases from V and 3 from J, leaving 13 bases between them. In germline, CDR1 is SGHVS, CDR2 FQNEAQ. The CDR3 length is 14 residues. The CDR3 DNA follows: TGTGCCAGCAGCCCCAGGACAGCATACACTGAAGCTTTCTTT. Its protein is CASSPRTAYTEAFF.

The chain employs TRBV9 and TRBJ1-4; no clear D gene. Germline assignment: CDR1 SGDLS and CDR2 YYNGEE. V shed 0 bases and J shed 0 bases, with 6 bases lying between them. The CDR3 is made up of 15 amino acids. CDR3 nucleotides: TGTGCCAGCAGCGTAGGGGGAGCAACTAATGAAAAACTGTTTTTT. Residues: CASSVGGATNEKLFF.

The sample holds one count of this clone. The genes are TRBV5-1 and TRBJ1-1; D gene ambiguous. V gave up 0 bases and J gave up 1 base, with 13 bases separating them. The germline V gene encodes CDR1 SGHRS and CDR2 YFSETQ. The CDR3 has 16 amino acids. The CDR3 DNA reads as TGCGCCAGCAGCTTGGAAGAGGCAGCACCGAACACTGAAGCTTTCTTT. Its translation is CASSLEEAAPNTEAFF.

The rearrangement links TRBV5-4 to TRBJ2-5; D ambiguous. The V gene lost 0 bases and the J gene lost 5 bases, with 11 bases spanning the gap. Per the germline V gene, CDR1 is SGHNT and CDR2 is YYREEE (reference sequence). This CDR3 spans 14 amino acids. CDR3 sequence reads: CASSLGGSRETQYF. The CDR3 nucleotides read TGTGCCAGCAGCTTGGGCGGTAGCCGGGAGACCCAGTACTTC. Supplemented by reference TRBV5-4 and TRBJ2-5, the full variable domain reads ETGVTQSPTHLIKTRGQQVTLRCSSQSGHNTVSWYQQALGQGPQFIFQYYREEENGRGNFPPRFSGLQFPNYSSELNVNALELDDSALYLCASSLGGSRETQYFGPGTRLLVL.

This sequence joins TRBV15 and TRBJ2-7, with D maybe TRBD2 (6 bases). V was pared by 0 bases and J by 6 bases, with 21 bases between. Germline V lookup: CDR1 LNHNV, CDR2 YYDKDF (reference sequence). The CDR3 is made up of 17 amino acids. In DNA form, the CDR3 reads TGTGCCACCAGCAGAGACTACCCTGACTGGGCCGGGGGCGAGCAGTACTTC. As protein: CATSRDYPDWAGGEQYF.

The V gene is TRBV7-8, the J gene TRBJ1-2, with D uncertain. The CDR3 has 14 amino acids. Germline V gene sequence: CDR1 SGHVS, CDR2 FQNEAQ. Trimming cost V 1 base and J 4 bases, with 10 bases left between them. DNA of the CDR3: TGTGCCAGCAGCTTAGGAGGGTATGGCTATGGCTACACCTTC. Translated: CASSLGGYGYGYTF.

The gene calls are TRBV9 and TRBJ2-1; TRBD2 might be the D (6 bases). Trimming shortened V by 3 bases and J by 0 bases, and 13 bases separated the two germline ends. Germline V gene data show CDR1 as SGDLS and CDR2 as YYNGEE. The CDR3 has 16 amino acids. The CDR3 DNA reads as TGTGCCAGCAGCGCCGGACTACATAGCTCCTACAATGAGCAGTTCTTC. It specifies CASSAGLHSSYNEQFF.